The clone carrying this TCR beta chain showed up many times. The antigen is undetermined. The sample comes from a study of spatial heterogeneity in lung cancer. Study findings and constraints: Estimates put coverage of tumor T cells 7% to 8% for alpha and approximately 14% for beta chains. How many expanded intratumoral alpha and beta TCRs were present tracked the tumor mutation count, which was a count of nonsynonymous mutations.

TCRdb reprocessed the 5' RACE reads via MiXCR and lists one record per CDR3 protein. This sample yields 15,000 to 20,000 distinct CDR3 sequences, of which around 6.5% are seen a single time; around 3.7% belongs to the top ten. Time point here: sample taken at primary tumor resection. Unsorted whole RNA of tumor, nontumor lung or frozen PBMC was sequenced. The CDR3 runs to 13 residues. CDR1 and CDR2 (germline): DFQATT, SNEGSKA (reference sequence). Trimming took off 2 bases at V and 3 bases at J, with 5 bases between the two ends. The chain employs TRBV20-1 and TRBJ1-6; no reliable D call. The source was lung tumor tissue, collected at surgery. The source is a female donor with early-stage non-small cell lung cancer. The CDR3 DNA is TGCAGTGCTAGATCGGACTATAATTCACCCCTCCACTTT. Encoded protein: CSARSDYNSPLHF.